This passage covers 9 T cell receptor beta chains from one sample sequenced in a study of cytomegalovirus exposure and HLA in healthy donors listed by TCRdb under 2017. The library came from the immunoSEQ multiplex PCR assay. A mixture of 60 forward primers for TCR Vbeta segments and 13 reverse primers for TCR Jbeta segments was used in the multiplex PCR. In TCRdb, the immuneACCESS table is reduced to in-frame sequences with V and J assigned. These tables do not hold every clone; where another copy was compared, an unresolved V gene accounts for under half, and the others remain unexplained. The sample records around 130,000 clones, just over 70% of which are singletons. The top ten constitute about 2.6% of the sample. Sequences were obtained from PBMCs. All receptors come from a woman in her sixties in good health and CMV-seropositive.

This clone was recorded once. The V and J genes are TRBV5-5 and TRBJ1-1; no definite D call. V lost 1 base, J lost 0 bases, and 4 bases lay in between. This CDR3 is built from 13 residues. Germline V gene lookup returns CDR1 SGHKS and CDR2 YYEKEE (reference sequence). The CDR3 DNA reads TGTGCCAGCAGCTTGAACTTGAACACTGAAGCTTTCTTT. It codes for CASSLNLNTEAFF.

The rearrangement uses TRBV5-1 and TRBJ1-1; D unresolved. The ends were cut back, 2 bases at V and 3 bases at J, with 8 bases in the middle. There are 13 residues in the CDR3. CDR1 and CDR2 from the germline V gene are SGHRS and YFSETQ. CDR3: CASSLGLDTEAFF. In DNA form, the CDR3 reads TGCGCCAGCAGCTTAGGACTGGACACTGAAGCTTTCTTT.

The chain has TRBV5-1 and TRBJ1-4; D possibly corresponds to TRBD1 (5 bases). The CDR3 is 15 residues long. V was trimmed by 0 bases and J by 8 bases, leaving 14 bases between them. CDR1 SGHRS and CDR2 YFSETQ come from the germline V gene. DNA for the CDR3: TGCGCCAGCAGCTTGGCCGGAGGGGTGGGGGAAAAACTGTTTTTT. Protein: CASSLAGGVGEKLFF.

The V call is TRBV25-1, the J call TRBJ2-7; a possible D gene is TRBD1 (5 bases). Trimming removed 3 bases from V and 8 bases from J, with 20 bases in between. The CDR3 runs 15 residues. CDR1 and CDR2 from the germline V gene are MGHDK and SYGVNS. For the CDR3, the DNA is TGTGCCAGCAGTGATCTTACAGGCCACCGAGACCAGCAGTACTTC. Residues: CASSDLTGHRDQQYF.

The chain recombines TRBV5-5 with TRBJ2-5; TRBD1 agrees at 9 bases. Trimming at V came to 2 bases and at J to 5 bases, leaving 1 base not matched to a gene. CDR1 and CDR2 (germline): SGHKS, YYEKEE (reference sequence). The CDR3 is 13 amino acids. The CDR3 coding sequence is TGTGCCAGCAGCTTTGACAGGGGGGAGACCCAGTACTTC. Translation gives CASSFDRGETQYF.

The V gene is TRBV5-1, the J gene TRBJ2-1; 12 positions match TRBD2. CDR3 length equals 15 residues. With V trimmed by 0 bases and J by 10 bases, 5 bases remained unmatched. CDR1 is SGHRS and CDR2 is YFSETQ in the germline V gene. The CDR3 here is CASSLDLAGGREQFF. The CDR3, as DNA: TGCGCCAGCAGCTTGGACCTAGCGGGGGGGCGGGAGCAGTTCTTC.

This clone appeared a single time. The rearrangement links TRBV5-4 to TRBJ1-1; D ambiguous. Germline lookup yields CDR1 SGHNT and CDR2 YYREEE (reference sequence). The CDR3 has 12 residues. V lost 0 bases to trimming and J lost 7 bases, with 7 bases between them. CDR3 sequence: CASSLVGDEAFF. CDR3 DNA: TGTGCCAGCAGCTTGGTCGGAGATGAAGCTTTCTTT.

This chain connects TRBV19 to TRBJ1-6; possibly TRBD1 for D (6 bases). The V end lost 6 bases, the J end lost 3 bases, and 15 bases lay between the germline ends. Germline assignment: CDR1 LNHDA and CDR2 SQIVND (reference sequence). The CDR3 contains 16 residues. The CDR3 is CASRSGTLDYNSPLHF. CDR3 bases: TGTGCCAGTAGGTCCGGGACACTCGACTATAATTCACCCCTCCACTTT.

The CDR3 DNA follows: TGCGCCAGCAGCAGACTCTCTGACTCCTACGAGCAGTACTTC. This gives the protein CASSRLSDSYEQYF. V usage is TRBV4-1 and J usage is TRBJ2-5; D unclear. The J call may be faulty, since TRBJ2-7 better matches the DNA end. The CDR3 runs to 14 residues. Germline-derived CDR1 and CDR2 are MGHRA and YSYEKL.